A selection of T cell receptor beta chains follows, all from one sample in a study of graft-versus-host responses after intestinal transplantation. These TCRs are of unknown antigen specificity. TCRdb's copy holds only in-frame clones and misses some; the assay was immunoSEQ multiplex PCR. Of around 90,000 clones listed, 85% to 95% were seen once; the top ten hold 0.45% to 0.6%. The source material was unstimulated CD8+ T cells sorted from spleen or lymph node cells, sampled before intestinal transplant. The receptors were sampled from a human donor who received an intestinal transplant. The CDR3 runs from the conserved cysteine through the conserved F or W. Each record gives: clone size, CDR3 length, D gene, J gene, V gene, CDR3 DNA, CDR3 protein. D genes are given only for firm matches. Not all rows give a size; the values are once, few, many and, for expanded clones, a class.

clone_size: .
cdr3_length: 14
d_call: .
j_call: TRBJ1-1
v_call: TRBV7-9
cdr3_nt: TGTGCCAGCAGCTTACCACAGATTAACACTGAAGCTTTCTTT
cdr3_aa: CASSLPQINTEAFF

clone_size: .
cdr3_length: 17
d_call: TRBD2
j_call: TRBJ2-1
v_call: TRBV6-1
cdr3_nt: TGTGCCAGCAGTGAAGCGCGTCGGCTAGCGGGGGGCAATGAGCAGTTCTTC
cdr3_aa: CASSEARRLAGGNEQFF

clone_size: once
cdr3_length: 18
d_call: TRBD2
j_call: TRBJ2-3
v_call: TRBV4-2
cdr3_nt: TGTGCCAGCAGCCCCCGACTAGCGGGGGGCAAAAGCACAGATACGCAGTATTTT
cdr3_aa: CASSPRLAGGKSTDTQYF

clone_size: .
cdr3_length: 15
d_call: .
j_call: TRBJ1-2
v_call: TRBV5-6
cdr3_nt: TGTGCCAGCAGCTTACTACAGGCCTTGGGGTATGGCTACACCTTC
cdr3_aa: CASSLLQALGYGYTF

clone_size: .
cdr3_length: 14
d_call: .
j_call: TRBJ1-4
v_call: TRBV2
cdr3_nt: TGTGCCAGCAGCGAACCGGCAACTAATGAAAAACTGTTTTTT
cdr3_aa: CASSEPATNEKLFF

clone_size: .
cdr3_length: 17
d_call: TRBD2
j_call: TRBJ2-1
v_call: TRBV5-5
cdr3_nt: TGTGCCAGCAGCTTCATTAATATCCTAGCGGGCCCCAATGAGCAGTTCTTC
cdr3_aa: CASSFINILAGPNEQFF

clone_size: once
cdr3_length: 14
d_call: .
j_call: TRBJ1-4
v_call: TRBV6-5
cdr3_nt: TGTGCCAGCCGACTTCTCAGGGCTAATGAAAAACTGTTTTTT
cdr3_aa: CASRLLRANEKLFF

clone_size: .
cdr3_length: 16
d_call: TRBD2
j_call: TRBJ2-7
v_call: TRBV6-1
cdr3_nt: TGTGCCAGCAGTGATGGCCTAGCGGGAGTCCCCTACGAGCAGTACTTC
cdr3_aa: CASSDGLAGVPYEQYF

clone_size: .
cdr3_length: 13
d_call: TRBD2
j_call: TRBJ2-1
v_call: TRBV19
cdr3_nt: TGTGCCAGTAGTAGTTCGGGAGGCAATGAGCAGTTCTTC
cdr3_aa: CASSSSGGNEQFF

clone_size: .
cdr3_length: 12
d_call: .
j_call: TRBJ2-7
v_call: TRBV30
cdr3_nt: TGTGCCTGGAGTCAGGACTCCTACGAGCAGTACTTC
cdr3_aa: CAWSQDSYEQYF

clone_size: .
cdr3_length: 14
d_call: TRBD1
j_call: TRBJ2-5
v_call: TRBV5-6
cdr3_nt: TGTGCCAGCAGCTCCGGGACAGAGTGGGAGACCCAGTACTTC
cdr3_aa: CASSSGTEWETQYF

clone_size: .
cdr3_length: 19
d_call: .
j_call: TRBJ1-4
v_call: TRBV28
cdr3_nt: TGTGCCAGCAGTTCATACGGACTGCCGCCCACAACTACTAATGAAAAACTGTTTTTT
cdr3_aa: CASSSYGLPPTTTNEKLFF

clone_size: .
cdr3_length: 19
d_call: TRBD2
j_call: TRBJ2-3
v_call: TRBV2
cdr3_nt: TGTGCCAGCAGTGGGGATTCTAGCGGGAGGGCCGTCTTACCAGATACGCAGTATTTT
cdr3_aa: CASSGDSSGRAVLPDTQYF

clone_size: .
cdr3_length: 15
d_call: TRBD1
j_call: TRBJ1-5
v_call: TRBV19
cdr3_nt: TGTGCCAGTAGTCCTAAGGGGACAGAGTATCAGCCCCAGCATTTT
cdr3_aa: CASSPKGTEYQPQHF

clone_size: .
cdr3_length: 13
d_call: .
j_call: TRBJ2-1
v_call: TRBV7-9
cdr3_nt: TGTGCCAGCAGCTTAGATCTAGCCGGCGAGCAGTTCTTC
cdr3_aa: CASSLDLAGEQFF

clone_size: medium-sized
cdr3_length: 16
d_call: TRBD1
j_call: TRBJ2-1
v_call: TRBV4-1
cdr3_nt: TGCGCCAGCAGCCAAGGACAGGGCCCCACCTACAATGAGCAGTTCTTC
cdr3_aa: CASSQGQGPTYNEQFF

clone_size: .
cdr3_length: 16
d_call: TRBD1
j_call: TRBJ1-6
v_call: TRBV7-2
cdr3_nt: TGTGCCAGCAGCCAGAGGGGACAGGGGGCCTTTCTACCCCTCCACTTT
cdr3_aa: CASSQRGQGAFLPLHF

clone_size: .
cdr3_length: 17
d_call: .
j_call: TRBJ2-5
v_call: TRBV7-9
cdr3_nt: TGTGCCAGCAGCCCTCAGCGCGGGGAGTGGGGCCAAGAGACCCAGTACTTC
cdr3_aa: CASSPQRGEWGQETQYF

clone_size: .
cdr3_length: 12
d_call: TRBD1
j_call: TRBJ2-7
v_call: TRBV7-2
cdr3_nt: TGTGCCAGCAGCTGGACAGGGTACGAGCAGTACTTC
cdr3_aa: CASSWTGYEQYF

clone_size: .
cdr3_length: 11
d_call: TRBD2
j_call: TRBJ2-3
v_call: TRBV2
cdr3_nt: TGTGCCAGCAGCGGGGGGGATACGCAGTATTTT
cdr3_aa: CASSGGDTQYF

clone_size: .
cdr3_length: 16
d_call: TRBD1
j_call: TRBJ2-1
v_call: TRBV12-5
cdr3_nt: TGTGCTAGTGGTTTGGGGACAGGGGCAGTATACAATGAGCAGTTCTTC
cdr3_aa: CASGLGTGAVYNEQFF

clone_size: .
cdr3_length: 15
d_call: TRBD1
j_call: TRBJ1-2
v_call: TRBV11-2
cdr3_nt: TGTGCCAGCAGCCCGCGAAGGACAGGGGAAGAAAGCTACACCTTC
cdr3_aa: CASSPRRTGEESYTF

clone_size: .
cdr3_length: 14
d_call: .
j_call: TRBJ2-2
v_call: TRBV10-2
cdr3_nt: TGCGCCAGCAGTGATTCGAGTGCTGCCGGGGAGCTGTTTTTT
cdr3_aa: CASSDSSAAGELFF

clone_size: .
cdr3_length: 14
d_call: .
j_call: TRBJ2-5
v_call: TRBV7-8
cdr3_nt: TGTGCCAGCAGCTTACCCGGGGTCGGGGAGACCCAGTACTTC
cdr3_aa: CASSLPGVGETQYF

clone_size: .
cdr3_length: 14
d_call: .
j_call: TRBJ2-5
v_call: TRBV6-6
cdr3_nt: TGTGCCAGCAGTTACACAGGAATCCCAGAGACCCAGTACTTC
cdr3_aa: CASSYTGIPETQYF

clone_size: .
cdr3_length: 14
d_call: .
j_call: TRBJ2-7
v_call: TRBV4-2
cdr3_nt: TGTGCCAGCAGCCAACAGGTTTTGGCCTACGAGCAGTACTTC
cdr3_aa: CASSQQVLAYEQYF

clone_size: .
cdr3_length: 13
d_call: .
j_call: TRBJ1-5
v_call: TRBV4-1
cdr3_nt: TGCGCCAGCAGCCAAGCCCGAGATCAGCCCCAGCATTTT
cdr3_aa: CASSQARDQPQHF

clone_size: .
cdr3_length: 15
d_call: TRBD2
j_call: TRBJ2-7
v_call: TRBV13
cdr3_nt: TGTGCCAGCAGCGCCATTAGCGGGTCGGCCTACGAGCAGTACTTC
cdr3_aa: CASSAISGSAYEQYF

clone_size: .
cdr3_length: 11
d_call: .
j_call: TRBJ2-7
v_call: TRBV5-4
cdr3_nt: TGTGCCAGCAGCTTGCTCGGGGAGCAGTACTTC
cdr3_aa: CASSLLGEQYF

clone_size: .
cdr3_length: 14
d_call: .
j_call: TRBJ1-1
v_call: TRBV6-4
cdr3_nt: TGTGCCAGCGGGAGTTATTGGGTTAACACTGAAGCTTTCTTT
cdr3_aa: CASGSYWVNTEAFF

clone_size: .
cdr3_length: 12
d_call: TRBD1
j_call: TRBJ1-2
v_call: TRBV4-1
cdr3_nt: TGCGCCAGCAGCCGGGGACAGGGCGGCTACACCTTC
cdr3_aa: CASSRGQGGYTF

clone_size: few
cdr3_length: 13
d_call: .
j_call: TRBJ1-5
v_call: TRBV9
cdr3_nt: TGTGCCAGCAGCGGAGGGAATGGGCAGCCCCAGCATTTT
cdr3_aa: CASSGGNGQPQHF

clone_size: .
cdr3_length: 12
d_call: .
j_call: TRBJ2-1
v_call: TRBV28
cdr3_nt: TGTGCCACCACAATTACGGGAGATGAGCAGTTCTTC
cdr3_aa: CATTITGDEQFF

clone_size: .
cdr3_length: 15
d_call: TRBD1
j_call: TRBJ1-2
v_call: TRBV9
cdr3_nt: TGTGCCAGCAGCGCGGGACAGGGGTTGGGGTATGGCTACACCTTC
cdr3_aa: CASSAGQGLGYGYTF

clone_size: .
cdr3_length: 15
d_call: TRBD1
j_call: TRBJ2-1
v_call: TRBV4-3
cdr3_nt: TGCGCCAGCAGCCAAGCCGGGACAGAGTACAATGAGCAGTTCTTC
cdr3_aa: CASSQAGTEYNEQFF

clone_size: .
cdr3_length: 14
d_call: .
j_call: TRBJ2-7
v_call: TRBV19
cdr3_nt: TGTGCCAGTAGCCCCGGACTGGCCTCCTACGAGCAGTACTTC
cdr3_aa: CASSPGLASYEQYF

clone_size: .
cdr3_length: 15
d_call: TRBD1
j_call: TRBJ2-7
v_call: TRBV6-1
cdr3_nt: TGTGCCAGCAGTACTTGGACAGGGGAAACCTACGAGCAGTACTTC
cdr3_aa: CASSTWTGETYEQYF

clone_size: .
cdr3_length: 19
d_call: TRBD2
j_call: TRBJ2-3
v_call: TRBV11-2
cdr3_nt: TGTGCCAGCAGCTTGATCGGGCGTCTAGCGGGAGGCCCCGCAGATACGCAGTATTTT
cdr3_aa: CASSLIGRLAGGPADTQYF

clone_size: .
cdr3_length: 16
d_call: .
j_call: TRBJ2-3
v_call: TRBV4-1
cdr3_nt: TGCGCCAGCAGCCAAAAAACAGTGGGTTTGACAGATACGCAGTATTTT
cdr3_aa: CASSQKTVGLTDTQYF

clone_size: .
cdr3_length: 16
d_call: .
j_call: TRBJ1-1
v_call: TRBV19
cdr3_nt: TGTGCCAGTAGCCCTACCGGCGGACACCCGAACACTGAAGCTTTCTTT
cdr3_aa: CASSPTGGHPNTEAFF